This TCR beta chain stems from a study of control samples from healthy donors and cancer patients (dated by TCRdb to the early 2020s). In the case of this clone: Which antigen it targets is not known. No base quality information exists; no much larger clone differs at one position.

V has 2 bases trimmed and J has 2 bases trimmed; junction bases matching no gene number 6. CDR1 SGHNT and CDR2 YYREEE were looked up in the germline V gene (reference sequence). The CDR3 spans 17 residues, from the cysteine through the phenylalanine. Of all the DNA, just the CDR3 is kept, 51 bases in frame from base 1. The library was built by means of the immunoSEQ multiplex PCR assay. The table was pulled from immuneACCESS by TCRdb, which kept in-frame rearrangements only. Such tables lose some clones; where checked, under half of the loss comes from unresolved V genes, and the rest has no known cause. The sample table records about 50,000 clones; nearly 96% of these occur just once. The top ten constitute around 1.9% of the sample.

The chain links TRBV5-4 with TRBJ2-6; the junction holds 8 bases that match TRBD1. Sequences were obtained from blood. This clonotype was obtained from a woman in her 30s in good health. The nucleotides are TGTGCCAGCAGCTTCGGGACAGGCCTTGCTGGGGCCAACGTCCTGACTTTC. It translates as CASSFGTGLAGANVLTF.